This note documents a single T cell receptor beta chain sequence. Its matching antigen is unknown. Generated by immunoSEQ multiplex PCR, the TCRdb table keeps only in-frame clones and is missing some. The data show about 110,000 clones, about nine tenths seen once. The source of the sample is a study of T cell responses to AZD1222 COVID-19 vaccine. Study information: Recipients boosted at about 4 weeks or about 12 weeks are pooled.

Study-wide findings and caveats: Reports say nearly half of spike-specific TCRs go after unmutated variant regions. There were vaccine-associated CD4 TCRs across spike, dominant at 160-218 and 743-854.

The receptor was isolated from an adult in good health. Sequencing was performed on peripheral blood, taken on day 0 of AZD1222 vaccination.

The CDR3 DNA reads as TGTGCCAGCAGCCTTGATGGTTTGGATTCTGGCACTGAAGCTTTCTTT. Translated, it gives CASSLDGLDSGTEAFF. The rearrangement joins TRBV4-2 to TRBJ1-1; no clear D gene. The germline V gene encodes CDR1 LGHNA and CDR2 YNFKEQ. Trimming stripped 4 bases from V and 4 bases from J, with 19 bases between. The CDR3 totals 16 residues.